These 25 T cell receptor beta chains came from one sample sequenced in a study of identical twins. One entry per CDR3 protein results from TCRdb running MiXCR on the 5' RACE reads. Here the sample spans under 350,000 distinct CDR3 sequences, roughly 10% being singletons. The same sample was also used in a study of yellow fever vaccine responses in identical twins.

The sample was CD8+ T cells sorted from blood. All receptors come from a woman aged 18-29 years in good health.

This clonotype was counted ten times or more. The rearrangement links TRBV6-2 or TRBV6-3 to TRBJ2-3; weak D call: TRBD2 (5 bases). Trimming shortened V by 0 bases and J by 1 base, and 8 bases separated the two germline ends. Germline lookup yields CDR1 MNHEY and CDR2 SVGEGT. The CDR3 is made up of 15 amino acids. CDR3 sequence: CASSYSSSGTDTQYF. The CDR3 DNA is TGTGCCAGCAGTTACTCGAGTAGCGGCACAGATACGCAGTATTTT.

The chain uses TRBV20-1 and TRBJ2-1; D possibly corresponds to TRBD2 (6 bases). Trimming took off 0 bases at V and 8 bases at J, with 23 bases between the two ends. The length of the CDR3 is 17 residues. Germline V CDR1 and CDR2: DFQATT, SNEGSKA (reference sequence). The CDR3, as DNA: TGCAGTGCTAGAGATCCGTTTACTGCTAGCGAGCCAGATGAGCAGTTCTTC. Its translation is CSARDPFTASEPDEQFF.

This clonotype has just a few counts. The genes are TRBV7-6 and TRBJ1-5; possible D gene TRBD1, 5 bases. V was trimmed by 0 bases and J by 6 bases, leaving 9 bases between them. Germline CDR1 reads SGHVS; CDR2 reads FNYEAQ. CDR3 size: 14 residues. CDR3 sequence (DNA): TGTGCCAGCAGCTTAGCCCTCGGGGGTCAGCCCCAGCATTTT. Protein product: CASSLALGGQPQHF.

This clonotype was seen ten or more times. This chain uses TRBV6-2 or TRBV6-3 with TRBJ2-5; D is perhaps TRBD1 (5 bases). Between the trimmed V and J ends, which lost 8 bases and 14 bases, there was a span of 21 bases. The CDR3 is made up of 12 amino acids. The germline V gene encodes CDR1 MNHEY and CDR2 SVGEGT. The chain's CDR3 is CASDSHGADLYF. The CDR3, as DNA: TGTGCCAGCGATTCTCATGGGGCCGACTTATACTTC.

V usage is TRBV30 and J usage is TRBJ2-7, with D uncertain. Deletions cut 2 bases from V and 0 bases from J, with 11 bases between. CDR3 length: 14 amino acids. The germline CDR1 and CDR2 sequences are GTSNPN and SVGIG (reference sequence). The CDR3 region is CAWSKSLLSYEQYF. The CDR3 DNA follows: TGTGCCTGGAGTAAGTCACTCCTCTCCTACGAGCAGTACTTC. The full variable domain, completed using reference TRBV30 and TRBJ2-7, is SQTIHQWPATLVQPVGSPLSLECTVEGTSNPNLYWYRQAAGRGLQLLFYSVGIGQISSEVPQNLSASRPQDRQFILSSKKLLLSDSGFYLCAWSKSLLSYEQYFGPGTRLTVT.

This clonotype was recorded a few times. The chain employs TRBV6-5 and TRBJ2-7; D unclear. V shed 8 bases and J shed 4 bases, with 12 bases lying between them. The CDR3 is 12 amino acids. The germline V gene has CDR1 MNHEY and CDR2 SVGAGI. The CDR3 nucleotides read TGTGCCAGCGGGGTCTCGCTTTACGAGCAGTACTTC. This codes for CASGVSLYEQYF.

This clonotype was detected many times. V gene TRBV29-1 combines with J gene TRBJ1-4; no clear D. Trimming pared 7 bases from V and 3 bases from J, leaving 12 bases between. Germline-derived CDR1 and CDR2 are SQVTM and ANQGSEA. The CDR3 spans 13 residues. The CDR3 here is CSGLRGANEKLFF. In nucleotides, the CDR3 is TGCAGCGGCCTGCGGGGTGCTAATGAAAAACTGTTTTTT. The full variable domain, its missing parts supplied by reference TRBV29-1 and TRBJ1-4, is SAVISQKPSRDICQRGTSLTIQCQVDSQVTMMFWYRQQPGQSLTLIATANQGSEATYESGFVIDKFPISRPNLTFSTLTVSNMSPEDSSIYLCSGLRGANEKLFFGSGTQLSVL.

This clonotype came up a few times. V and J are TRBV27 and TRBJ2-1; D tentatively fits TRBD1 or TRBD2 (5 bases each). The CDR3 is 14 amino acids. Germline V gene sequence: CDR1 MNHEY, CDR2 SMNVEV (reference sequence). V gave up 7 bases and J gave up 8 bases, with 18 bases separating them. The CDR3 loop is CASTATGATHEQFF. CDR3 in DNA: TGTGCCAGCACCGCGACCGGGGCAACCCATGAGCAGTTCTTC.

This clonotype was seen a handful of times. The chain employs TRBV11-2 and TRBJ2-3; perhaps TRBD2 as D (6 bases). The CDR3 consists of 16 residues. Germline-derived CDR1 and CDR2 are SGHAT and FQNNGV. Trimming left V 1 base short and J 7 bases short, with 18 bases between. CDR3 DNA: TGTGCCAGCAGCTTAGGCTCGGCGGGGCCGAGATATACGCAGTATTTT. It encodes CASSLGSAGPRYTQYF.

There are many counts of this clonotype. The chain is built from TRBV4-3 and TRBJ2-1; no clear D. V was shortened by 2 bases and J by 3 bases, with 8 bases between the two germline ends. The germline V gene encodes CDR1 LGHNA and CDR2 YSLEER. The CDR3 contains 14 residues. CDR3 DNA: TGCGCCAGCAGCCAATTCACCGACTACAATGAGCAGTTCTTC. Amino acids: CASSQFTDYNEQFF.

The CDR3 region is CASSQRTANNNEQFF. CDR3 DNA: TGCGCCAGCAGTCAAAGGACAGCTAACAACAATGAGCAGTTCTTC. The chain has TRBV23-1 and TRBJ2-1; D may be TRBD1 (6 bases). TRBV23-1 is marked as an open reading frame, function uncertain. This CDR3 is 15 amino acids long. V was clipped by 2 bases and J by 5 bases, with 13 bases between them.

V usage is TRBV15 and J usage is TRBJ2-7; TRBD2 matches at 8 bases. The CDR3 covers 13 residues. V shed 8 bases and J 4 bases; nucleotides not matched to a gene: 7. Germline CDR1 and CDR2: LNHNV and YYDKDF (reference sequence). The CDR3 nucleotides read TGTGCCACCCAAGCGGGAGTAGCATACGAGCAGTACTTC. It specifies CATQAGVAYEQYF.

This clonotype was counted between two and nine times. V usage is TRBV6-2 or TRBV6-3 and J usage is TRBJ2-2, with 10 bases aligning to TRBD2. CDR1 is MNHEY and CDR2 is SVGEGT in the germline V gene. V was pared by 6 bases and J by 5 bases, with 0 bases of the junction left unmatched. The CDR3 covers 13 residues. The CDR3, as DNA: TGTGCCAGCAGACTAGCGGGGACCGGGGAGCTGTTTTTT. Its protein is CASRLAGTGELFF.

In this sample, this clonotype turned up a few times. The chain employs TRBV10-3 and TRBJ2-1, with 11 nucleotides matching TRBD2. V was pared by 6 bases and J by 9 bases, with 7 bases of the junction left unmatched. Germline V gene sequence: CDR1 ENHRY, CDR2 SYGVKD. CDR3 length: 14 amino acids. The CDR3 DNA sequence: TGTGCCATCAGGGGACTAGCGGCCGAGTTTGAGCAGTTCTTC. This translates into CAIRGLAAEFEQFF.

The rearrangement links TRBV7-3 to TRBJ2-7; 11 nucleotides align to TRBD1. Germline-derived CDR1 and CDR2 are SGHTA and FQGTGA. This CDR3 is built from 14 residues. V dropped 11 bases and J dropped 4; count of bases not matched to a gene: 10. Here the CDR3 reads CASTGTGGGYEQYF. The CDR3 DNA follows: TGTGCCTCTACTGGGACAGGGGGAGGATACGAGCAGTACTTC.

This clonotype was seen ten or more times. V is TRBV6-1 and J is TRBJ2-4, with 8 nucleotides matching TRBD2. Germline-derived CDR1 and CDR2 are MNHNS and SASEGT. Trimming at V came to 9 bases and at J to 1 base, leaving 5 bases not matched to a gene. The CDR3 spans 14 residues. In DNA form, the CDR3 reads TGTGCCAGTGCGGGGGGCCGGGCCAAAAACATTCAGTACTTC. It yields the protein CASAGGRAKNIQYF.

This sequence joins TRBV9 and TRBJ2-6; possible D gene TRBD1, 5 bases. Germline V CDR1 and CDR2: SGDLS, YYNGEE. The V and J ends lost 0 bases and 0 bases respectively, with 7 bases between them. This CDR3 spans 16 amino acids. The DNA for the CDR3 is TGTGCCAGCAGCGTAGGACAGAGCTCTGGGGCCAACGTCCTGACTTTC. Its protein is CASSVGQSSGANVLTF.

In its sample, this clonotype was seen a few times. The genes are TRBV20-1 and TRBJ2-2; D is uncertain. Trimming pared 3 bases from V and 2 bases from J, leaving 7 bases between. CDR1 DFQATT and CDR2 SNEGSKA come from the germline V gene (reference sequence). The CDR3 is made up of 13 amino acids. The CDR3 sequence: CSASPQNTGELFF. The CDR3 coding sequence is TGCAGTGCTAGCCCACAAAACACCGGGGAGCTGTTTTTT.

The genes are TRBV4-3 and TRBJ1-6; TRBD1 is a possible D gene (5 bases). Germline V CDR1 and CDR2: LGHNA, YSLEER. V was pared by 2 bases and J by 10 bases, with 9 bases between. The CDR3 consists of 13 residues. CDR3 sequence: CASSQTRDSPLHF. The CDR3 region has the DNA TGCGCCAGCAGCCAAACGAGGGACTCACCCCTCCACTTT.

The chain carries TRBV6-1 and TRBJ2-2; D gene unclear. The ends were cut back, 4 bases at V and 6 bases at J, with 15 bases in the middle. CDR1 MNHNS and CDR2 SASEGT come from the germline V gene. This CDR3 is built from 15 residues. CDR3 nucleotides: TGTGCCAGCAGTGCGGGTGGCGGTTATCCCGGGGAGCTGTTTTTT. Encoded protein: CASSAGGGYPGELFF.

This chain connects TRBV3-1 to TRBJ2-5, with D perhaps assigned TRBD1 or TRBD2 (5 bases each). The CDR3 runs 15 residues. Germline values: CDR1 LGHDT, CDR2 YNNKEL (reference sequence). The V and J ends lost 5 bases and 5 bases respectively, with 18 bases between them. The CDR3 coding sequence is TGTGCCAGCAGCAAAAAGGTGGGGGTGTGGGAGACCCAGTACTTC. Translation gives CASSKKVGVWETQYF.

This clonotype occurred a few times. The V gene is TRBV29-1, the J gene TRBJ2-7; 9 nucleotides agree with TRBD2. This CDR3 spans 15 amino acids. In germline, CDR1 is SQVTM, CDR2 ANQGSEA. After removal of 1 base from V and 4 bases from J, the junction contained 8 bases not matched to a gene. CDR3 nucleotides: TGCAGCGTTGAAGGGGTTAGCGGGAGTGCTTACGAGCAGTACTTC. Protein: CSVEGVSGSAYEQYF.

The chain employs TRBV29-1 and TRBJ2-7; D is unresolved. Germline assignment: CDR1 SQVTM and CDR2 ANQGSEA. The CDR3 covers 13 residues. The V gene lost 4 bases and the J gene lost 0 bases, with 10 bases spanning the gap. The CDR3 sequence is CSVVRQDSYEQYF. The CDR3 DNA is TGCAGCGTTGTGAGGCAGGACTCCTACGAGCAGTACTTC.

This clonotype was detected ten times or more. This chain connects TRBV12-3 or TRBV12-4 to TRBJ2-2, with 10 nucleotides matching TRBD2. J lost 2 bases, V lost 3 bases, and 6 bases had no gene match. The CDR3 extends over 17 amino acids. Written as DNA, the CDR3 is TGTGCCAGCAGTTTCGAGCGGGGGGGCTTTAACACCGGGGAGCTGTTTTTT. Protein sequence: CASSFERGGFNTGELFF.

This clonotype was picked up many times. The genes are TRBV4-3 and TRBJ2-7, with TRBD2 matching over 11 bases. Germline CDR1 reads LGHNA; CDR2 reads YSLEER. This CDR3 comprises 15 residues. V trimming: 0 bases; J trimming: 4 bases; junction bases outside the gene matches: 2. The CDR3 DNA reads TGCGCCAGCAGCCAAGATGTAGCGGGGGGGTACGAGCAGTACTTC. It encodes CASSQDVAGGYEQYF.